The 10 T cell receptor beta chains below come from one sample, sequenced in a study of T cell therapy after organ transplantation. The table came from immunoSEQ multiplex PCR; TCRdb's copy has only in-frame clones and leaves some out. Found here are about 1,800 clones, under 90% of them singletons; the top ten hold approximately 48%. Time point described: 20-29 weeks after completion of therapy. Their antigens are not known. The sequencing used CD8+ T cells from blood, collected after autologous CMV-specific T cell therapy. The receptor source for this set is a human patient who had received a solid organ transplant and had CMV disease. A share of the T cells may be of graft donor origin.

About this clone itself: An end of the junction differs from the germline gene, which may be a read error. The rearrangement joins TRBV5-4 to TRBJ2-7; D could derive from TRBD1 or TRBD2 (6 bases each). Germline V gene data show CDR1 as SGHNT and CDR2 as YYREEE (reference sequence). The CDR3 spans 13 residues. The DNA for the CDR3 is TGCGCCAGCAGCCAACGAACAGGGAGGGAGCAGTACTTC. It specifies CASSQRTGREQYF.

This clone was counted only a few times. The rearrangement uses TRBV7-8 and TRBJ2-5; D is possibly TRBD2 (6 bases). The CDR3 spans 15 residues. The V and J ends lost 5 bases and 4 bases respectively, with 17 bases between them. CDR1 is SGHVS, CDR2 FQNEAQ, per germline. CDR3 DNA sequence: TGTGCCAGCAGCAATAGGGGAGGAGTCCTAGAGACCCAGTACTTC. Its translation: CASSNRGGVLETQYF.

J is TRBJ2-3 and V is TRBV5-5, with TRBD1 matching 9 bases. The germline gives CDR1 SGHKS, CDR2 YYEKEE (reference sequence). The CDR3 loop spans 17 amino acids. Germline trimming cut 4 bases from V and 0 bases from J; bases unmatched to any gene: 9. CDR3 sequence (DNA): TGTGCCAGCAGCACCGGACAGGGGAGGATGAGCACAGATACGCAGTATTTT. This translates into CASSTGQGRMSTDTQYF.

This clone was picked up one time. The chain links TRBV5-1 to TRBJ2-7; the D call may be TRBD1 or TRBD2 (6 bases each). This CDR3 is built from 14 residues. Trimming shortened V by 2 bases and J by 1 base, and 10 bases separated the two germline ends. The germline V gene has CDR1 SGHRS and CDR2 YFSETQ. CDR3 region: CASSLEGGSYEQYF. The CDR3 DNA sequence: TGCGCCAGCAGCTTAGAGGGGGGTTCCTACGAGCAGTACTTC.

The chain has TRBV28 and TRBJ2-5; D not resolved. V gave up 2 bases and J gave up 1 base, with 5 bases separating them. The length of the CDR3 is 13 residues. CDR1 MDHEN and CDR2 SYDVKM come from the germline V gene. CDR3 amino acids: CASSLGLQETQYF. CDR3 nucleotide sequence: TGTGCCAGCAGTTTAGGTCTCCAAGAGACCCAGTACTTC.

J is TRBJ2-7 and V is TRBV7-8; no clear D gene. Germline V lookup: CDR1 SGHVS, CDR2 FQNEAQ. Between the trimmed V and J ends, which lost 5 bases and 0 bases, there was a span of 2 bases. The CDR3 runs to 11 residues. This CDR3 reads CASSASYEQYF. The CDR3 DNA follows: TGTGCCAGCAGCGCCTCCTACGAGCAGTACTTC.

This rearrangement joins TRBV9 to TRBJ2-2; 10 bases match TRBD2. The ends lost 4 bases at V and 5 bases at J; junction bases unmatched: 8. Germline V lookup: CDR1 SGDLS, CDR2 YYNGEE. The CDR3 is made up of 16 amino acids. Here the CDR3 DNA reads TGTGCCAGCAGCTTAACTAGCGGGGTTATTACCGGGGAGCTGTTTTTT. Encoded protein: CASSLTSGVITGELFF.

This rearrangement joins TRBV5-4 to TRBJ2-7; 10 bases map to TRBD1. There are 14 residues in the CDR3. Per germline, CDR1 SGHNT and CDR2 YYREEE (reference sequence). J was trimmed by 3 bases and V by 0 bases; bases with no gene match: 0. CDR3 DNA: TGTGCCAGCAGCTTGGGGACAGGGGGCTACGAGCAGTACTTC. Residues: CASSLGTGGYEQYF.

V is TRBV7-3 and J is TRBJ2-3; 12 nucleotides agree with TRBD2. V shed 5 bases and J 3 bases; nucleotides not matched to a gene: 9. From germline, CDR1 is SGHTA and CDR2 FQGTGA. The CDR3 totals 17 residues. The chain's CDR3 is CASSPRLAGDGTDTQYF. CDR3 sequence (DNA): TGTGCCAGCAGCCCGAGACTAGCGGGGGACGGAACAGATACGCAGTATTTT.

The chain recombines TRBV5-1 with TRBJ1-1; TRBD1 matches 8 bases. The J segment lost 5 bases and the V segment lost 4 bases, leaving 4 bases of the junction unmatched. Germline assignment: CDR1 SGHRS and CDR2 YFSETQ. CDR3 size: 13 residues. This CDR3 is CASSVQGGTEAFF. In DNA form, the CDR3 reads TGCGCCAGCAGCGTACAGGGGGGAACTGAAGCTTTCTTT.